A selection of T cell receptor beta chains follows, all from one sample in a study of T cell clones after liver transplantation. TCRdb's table, derived via immunoSEQ multiplex PCR, lists solely in-frame clones and lacks some. Altogether some 110,000 clones are present, around four fifths being singletons, with the ten largest covering about 1%. The sample in question was CD4+ T cells from blood, obtained before liver transplant. The source is a human donor who received a liver transplant. Each CDR3 is given with its conserved first and last residue. Fields, in order: J gene, D gene, clone size, V gene, CDR3 protein, CDR3 DNA. The D gene is left open where the match is weak. Expanded clones are given a class, and other clones once, few, many or no size at all.

J gene: TRBJ1-1; D gene: .; clone size: .; V gene: TRBV19; CDR3 protein: CASSISVAEAFF; CDR3 DNA: TGTGCCAGTAGTATCTCGGTGGCAGAAGCTTTCTTT
J gene: TRBJ1-4; D gene: .; clone size: .; V gene: TRBV11-2; CDR3 protein: CASTPGIGEKLFF; CDR3 DNA: TGTGCCAGCACCCCGGGAATCGGTGAAAAACTGTTTTTT
J gene: TRBJ1-1; D gene: .; clone size: .; V gene: TRBV14; CDR3 protein: CASSQARNTEAFF; CDR3 DNA: TGTGCCAGCAGCCAAGCCCGGAACACTGAAGCTTTCTTT
J gene: TRBJ1-1; D gene: .; clone size: .; V gene: TRBV5-1; CDR3 protein: CASSLGGRMNTEAFF; CDR3 DNA: TGCGCCAGCAGCTTGGGAGGGCGTATGAACACTGAAGCTTTCTTT
J gene: TRBJ1-2; D gene: TRBD1; clone size: .; V gene: TRBV2; CDR3 protein: CASRRTGDPYGYTF; CDR3 DNA: TGTGCCAGCAGACGGACAGGGGACCCTTACGGCTACACCTTC
J gene: TRBJ2-5; D gene: TRBD2; clone size: .; V gene: TRBV14; CDR3 protein: CASSLGTSGGTQYF; CDR3 DNA: TGTGCCAGCAGCCTAGGGACTAGCGGAGGGACCCAGTACTTC
J gene: TRBJ1-4; D gene: .; clone size: .; V gene: TRBV7-2; CDR3 protein: CASSPRRTEKLFF; CDR3 DNA: TGTGCCAGCAGCCCTCGGAGGACGGAAAAACTGTTTTTT
J gene: TRBJ1-1; D gene: .; clone size: .; V gene: TRBV7-2; CDR3 protein: CASRQGGGFPEAFF; CDR3 DNA: TGTGCCAGCAGACAAGGGGGAGGGTTTCCTGAAGCTTTCTTT
J gene: TRBJ2-7; D gene: TRBD2; clone size: few; V gene: TRBV19; CDR3 protein: CASSKREGYEQYF; CDR3 DNA: TGTGCCAGTAGTAAGCGGGAGGGCTACGAGCAGTACTTC
J gene: TRBJ1-1; D gene: TRBD1; clone size: .; V gene: TRBV4-2; CDR3 protein: CASSPGTGAPNTEAFF; CDR3 DNA: TGTGCCAGCAGCCCCGGGACAGGGGCCCCGAACACTGAAGCTTTCTTT
J gene: TRBJ1-5; D gene: TRBD1; clone size: .; V gene: TRBV6-6; CDR3 protein: CASSKQGSNQPQHF; CDR3 DNA: TGTGCCAGCAGCAAACAGGGGAGCAATCAGCCCCAGCATTTT
J gene: TRBJ1-3; D gene: .; clone size: .; V gene: TRBV9; CDR3 protein: CASSARMGSGNTIYF; CDR3 DNA: TGTGCCAGCAGCGCACGGATGGGCTCTGGAAACACCATATATTTT
J gene: TRBJ1-5; D gene: TRBD1; clone size: .; V gene: TRBV6-1; CDR3 protein: CASTVGQGWDQPQHF; CDR3 DNA: TGTGCCAGCACTGTCGGACAGGGCTGGGATCAGCCCCAGCATTTT
J gene: TRBJ2-1; D gene: TRBD2; clone size: .; V gene: TRBV7-2; CDR3 protein: CASSPPKRGGIDEQFF; CDR3 DNA: TGTGCCAGCAGCCCACCCAAGCGGGGGGGCATCGATGAGCAGTTCTTC
J gene: TRBJ2-5; D gene: .; clone size: once; V gene: TRBV27; CDR3 protein: CASSFSIIGQETQYF; CDR3 DNA: TGTGCCAGCAGTTTCTCCATCATTGGCCAAGAGACCCAGTACTTC
J gene: TRBJ2-1; D gene: TRBD2; clone size: .; V gene: TRBV7-8; CDR3 protein: CASRGGPILNNEQFF; CDR3 DNA: TGTGCCAGCCGGGGGGGGCCCATTTTAAACAATGAGCAGTTCTTC
J gene: TRBJ2-6; D gene: .; clone size: .; V gene: TRBV19; CDR3 protein: CASSIGHSPTGANVLTF; CDR3 DNA: TGTGCCAGTAGTATAGGACACAGCCCCACTGGGGCCAACGTCCTGACTTTC
J gene: TRBJ1-5; D gene: TRBD1; clone size: .; V gene: TRBV10-3; CDR3 protein: CAISAGQGRYQPQHF; CDR3 DNA: TGTGCCATCAGTGCGGGACAGGGTCGGTATCAGCCCCAGCATTTT
J gene: TRBJ2-1; D gene: .; clone size: .; V gene: TRBV20-1; CDR3 protein: CSAGPYNEQFF; CDR3 DNA: TGCAGTGCTGGGCCATACAATGAGCAGTTCTTC
J gene: TRBJ2-7; D gene: .; clone size: .; V gene: TRBV7-9; CDR3 protein: CASSLAPLRAYEQYF; CDR3 DNA: TGTGCCAGCAGCTTAGCCCCCCTGCGGGCCTACGAGCAGTACTTC
J gene: TRBJ1-1; D gene: .; clone size: .; V gene: TRBV5-4; CDR3 protein: CASSFYTEAFF; CDR3 DNA: TGTGCCAGCAGTTTTTACACTGAAGCTTTCTTT
J gene: TRBJ1-3; D gene: TRBD1; clone size: .; V gene: TRBV5-1; CDR3 protein: CASSPGGDSAGNTIYF; CDR3 DNA: TGCGCCAGCAGCCCGGGAGGGGACAGTGCGGGAAACACCATATATTTT
J gene: TRBJ1-5; D gene: .; clone size: .; V gene: TRBV18; CDR3 protein: CASSPIGGVDQPQHF; CDR3 DNA: TGTGCCAGCTCACCAATCGGGGGAGTCGATCAGCCCCAGCATTTT
J gene: TRBJ2-2; D gene: TRBD1; clone size: .; V gene: TRBV7-7; CDR3 protein: CASSLDRATGELFF; CDR3 DNA: TGTGCCAGCAGCCTCGACAGGGCAACCGGGGAGCTGTTTTTT
J gene: TRBJ2-7; D gene: .; clone size: .; V gene: TRBV7-8; CDR3 protein: CASSLSSYEQYF; CDR3 DNA: TGTGCCAGCAGCTTGTCCTCCTACGAGCAGTACTTC
J gene: TRBJ2-5; D gene: .; clone size: .; V gene: TRBV6-5; CDR3 protein: CATTRARGWETQYF; CDR3 DNA: TGTGCCACCACGAGAGCTAGGGGGTGGGAGACCCAGTACTTC
J gene: TRBJ1-1; D gene: .; clone size: .; V gene: TRBV29-1; CDR3 protein: CSVDESGTEAFF; CDR3 DNA: TGCAGCGTTGACGAAAGCGGCACTGAAGCTTTCTTT
J gene: TRBJ1-4; D gene: .; clone size: .; V gene: TRBV18; CDR3 protein: CASRLGSEKLFF; CDR3 DNA: TGTGCCAGCCGGCTAGGGAGTGAAAAACTGTTTTTT
J gene: TRBJ1-5; D gene: .; clone size: many; V gene: TRBV7-2; CDR3 protein: CASSFRGNQPQHF; CDR3 DNA: TGTGCCAGCAGCTTCCGGGGGAATCAGCCCCAGCATTTT
J gene: TRBJ2-1; D gene: TRBD2; clone size: .; V gene: TRBV9; CDR3 protein: CASSVLPEWREGGIF; CDR3 DNA: TGTGCCAGCAGCGTCCTCCCGGAGTGGCGGGAGGGCGGGATCTTC
J gene: TRBJ1-2; D gene: .; clone size: .; V gene: TRBV5-5; CDR3 protein: CASSRILTDYGYTF; CDR3 DNA: TGTGCCAGCAGCCGCATCTTGACTGACTATGGCTACACCTTC
J gene: TRBJ2-3; D gene: TRBD1; clone size: .; V gene: TRBV7-2; CDR3 protein: CATTDRGRFDTQYF; CDR3 DNA: TGTGCCACCACTGACAGGGGGCGGTTTGATACGCAGTATTTT
J gene: TRBJ2-5; D gene: .; clone size: .; V gene: TRBV5-1; CDR3 protein: CASSFGSQETQYF; CDR3 DNA: TGCGCCAGCAGCTTCGGCTCCCAAGAGACCCAGTACTTC
J gene: TRBJ2-1; D gene: TRBD1; clone size: few; V gene: TRBV5-1; CDR3 protein: CASSGGQGAGEQFF; CDR3 DNA: TGCGCCAGCAGCGGAGGACAGGGGGCAGGTGAGCAGTTCTTC
J gene: TRBJ1-2; D gene: .; clone size: .; V gene: TRBV28; CDR3 protein: CASRLGHTANYGYTF; CDR3 DNA: TGTGCCAGCAGACTCGGACACACCGCGAACTATGGCTACACCTTC
J gene: TRBJ2-1; D gene: .; clone size: .; V gene: TRBV5-1; CDR3 protein: CASSAQGFPYNEQFF; CDR3 DNA: TGCGCCAGCAGCGCCCAGGGTTTCCCCTACAATGAGCAGTTCTTC
J gene: TRBJ2-7; D gene: TRBD2; clone size: .; V gene: TRBV5-4; CDR3 protein: CASSDLISGNYEQYF; CDR3 DNA: TGTGCCAGCAGCGACCTGATTAGCGGGAACTACGAGCAGTACTTC
J gene: TRBJ2-5; D gene: .; clone size: .; V gene: TRBV7-2; CDR3 protein: CASSLSGTAETQYF; CDR3 DNA: TGTGCCAGCAGCCTTAGTGGGACTGCAGAGACCCAGTACTTC
J gene: TRBJ2-1; D gene: TRBD2; clone size: .; V gene: TRBV6-5; CDR3 protein: CASSGTRGNEQFF; CDR3 DNA: TGTGCCAGCAGCGGGACTAGGGGGAATGAGCAGTTCTTC
J gene: TRBJ1-3; D gene: .; clone size: .; V gene: TRBV10-1; CDR3 protein: CATQGGTGNTIYF; CDR3 DNA: TGCGCCACCCAGGGAGGGACTGGAAACACCATATATTTT
J gene: TRBJ1-4; D gene: TRBD1; clone size: .; V gene: TRBV19; CDR3 protein: CASSRTGNDKLFF; CDR3 DNA: TGTGCCAGTAGCAGGACAGGGAATGACAAACTGTTTTTT
J gene: TRBJ2-7; D gene: TRBD2; clone size: .; V gene: TRBV27; CDR3 protein: CASSLSGLAALPYEQYF; CDR3 DNA: TGTGCCAGCAGTTTATCGGGGCTAGCGGCTCTACCCTACGAGCAGTACTTC
J gene: TRBJ2-7; D gene: TRBD1; clone size: .; V gene: TRBV7-8; CDR3 protein: CASSSRDRGPGEQYF; CDR3 DNA: TGTGCCAGCAGCTCCCGGGACAGGGGGCCCGGCGAGCAGTACTTC
J gene: TRBJ1-3; D gene: .; clone size: .; V gene: TRBV7-2; CDR3 protein: CASSRGGNPSGNTIYF; CDR3 DNA: TGTGCCAGCAGCCGGGGGGGCAATCCTTCTGGAAACACCATATATTTT